The entry below describes one T cell receptor (beta chain). Its antigen is still unknown. This sample is drawn from a study of early stage breast cancer tumors. Across the whole study: Most invasive tumors, about 75% of the 16, were ER+/PR+/HER2-.

Data came from immunoSEQ multiplex PCR; TCRdb stores just in-frame clones and leaves some out. The sample has more than 20,000 clones, 75% to 80% seen once. General observations from the study: Comparing each tissue with blood distinguished tumor from normal in most of the 16 patients. Unsorted bulk genomic DNA sequencing lacked pairing and functional marker data. Compared with adjacent normal breast, tumors showed around 2.5-fold denser, more clonal T cells.

The CDR3 length is 15 residues. V was shortened by 1 base and J by 3 bases, with 12 bases between the two germline ends. CDR1 and CDR2 (germline): SEHNR, FQNEAQ (reference sequence). Specimen: blood. The receptor comes from a person aged 55 to 75 with breast cancer. The V gene is TRBV7-9, the J gene TRBJ2-5; D might be TRBD1 (5 bases). CDR3 nucleotide sequence: TGTGCCAGCAGCTTAGACGCAGGGTTGGAAGAGACCCAGTACTTC. Protein: CASSLDAGLEETQYF.